This T cell receptor (beta chain) was obtained from a study of blood T cell repertoires in COVID-19. Study-wide background: For recovered donors of Cohort 3, there were two negative PCRs, clearance, or symptom resolution.

The CDR3 sequence is 15 residues long. Germline CDR1 and CDR2: SGHKS and YYEKEE (reference sequence). V was pared by 3 bases and J by 3 bases, with 15 bases between. Repertoires were generated with immunoSEQ multiplex PCR, while TCRdb's copy carries only in-frame clones and drops some. The repertoire holds approximately 360,000 clones, with 87% as singletons. The sequence derives from a man between 40 and 49 years old in a cohort exposed to, infected with or recovered from COVID-19 (not recorded which). The genes are TRBV5-5 and TRBJ1-1, with D perhaps TRBD1 (5 bases). The material sequenced was PBMCs or T cells enriched from blood (not recorded which). This CDR3 reads CASSSPTDSYTEAFF. The DNA for the CDR3 is TGTGCCAGCAGCTCCCCGACAGACTCATACACTGAAGCTTTCTTT.